The clone carrying this T cell receptor beta chain was counted a few times. Its specificity is unknown. These data come from a study of human T cells and chemical hapten exposure. Study as a whole: Across samples, TCR yields varied, mostly owing to small differences in pooled library volumes.

Unfractionated whole blood was the source of the extracted total RNA. Findings and caveats of the study: TCRs exceeding 1 in 1000 frequency stayed unchanged with DPC sensitization.

The CDR3 loop spans 19 amino acids. CDR1 and CDR2 from the germline V gene are DFQATT and SNEGSKA (reference sequence). Trimming shortened V by 0 bases and J by 4 bases, and 25 bases separated the two germline ends. Single cDNA molecules in the library carried unique molecular identifiers attached during preparation. In the study's own analysis: Counting gave a median of about 89,000 TCRs per sample, with values ranging from about 23,224 to 700,000. TCRdb fed the 5' RACE reads into MiXCR, producing one record per CDR3 protein. It is TCRdb's table, rather than the study itself, that gives the V and J calls and clone size. The data contain over 95,000 distinct CDR3 sequences, 15% to 20% of them seen just once; the ten biggest clones take up about 3%.

The sequence derives from a human donor in good health. The chain is built from TRBV20-1 and TRBJ2-1; D assignment may be TRBD1 or TRBD2 (6 bases each). CDR3 nucleotides: TGCAGTGCTAGAGATACAGGGCGAGCGGGTCTAGACTCTTACAATGAGCAGTTCTTC. This encodes CSARDTGRAGLDSYNEQFF.